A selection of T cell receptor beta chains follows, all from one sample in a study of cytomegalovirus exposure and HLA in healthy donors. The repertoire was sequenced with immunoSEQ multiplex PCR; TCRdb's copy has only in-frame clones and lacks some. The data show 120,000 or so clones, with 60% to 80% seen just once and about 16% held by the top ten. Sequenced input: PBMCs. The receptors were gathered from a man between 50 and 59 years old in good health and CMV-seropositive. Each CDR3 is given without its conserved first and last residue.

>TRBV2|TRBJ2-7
ASRLGLAGGLEQY
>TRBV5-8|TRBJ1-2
ASSRGQNYGYT
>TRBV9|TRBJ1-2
ASSVGLDGYT
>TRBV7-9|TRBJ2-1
ASSPPLGGYNEQF
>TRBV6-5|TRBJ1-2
ASTLLGGYGYT
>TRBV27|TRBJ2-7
ASSKGSSSYEQY
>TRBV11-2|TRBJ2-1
ASSLTSGSVYNEQF
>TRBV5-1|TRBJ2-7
ASRLEGGYTYEQY
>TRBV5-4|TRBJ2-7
ASSQPGTATYEQY
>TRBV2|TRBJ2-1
ASSERGQSSYNEQF
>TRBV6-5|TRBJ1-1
ASSYTGGNTEAF
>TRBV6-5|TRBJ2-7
ASSSPASGSYEQY
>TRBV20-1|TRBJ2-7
SAGTYEQY
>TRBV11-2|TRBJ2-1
ASSLVLAGGSYNEQF
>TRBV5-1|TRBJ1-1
ASSMGQGAEAF
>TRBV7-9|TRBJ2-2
AKTPNTGELF
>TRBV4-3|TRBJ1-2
ASSQAFGTGRRGYT
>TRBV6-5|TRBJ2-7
ASQQGETYEQY
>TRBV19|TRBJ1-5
ASSAGGVNDQPQH
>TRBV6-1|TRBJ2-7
ASTRDTYEQY
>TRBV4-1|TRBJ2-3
ASSVGREWDTQY
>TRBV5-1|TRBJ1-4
ASSRRTGSINEKLF
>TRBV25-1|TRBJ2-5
ASSPDLPAGTQY
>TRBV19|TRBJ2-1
ASSIVAGGLSYNEQF
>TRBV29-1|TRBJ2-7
SALGGNFYEQY
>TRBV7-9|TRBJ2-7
ASSLGGPGAEQY
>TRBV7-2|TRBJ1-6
ASSLEWRSTPLH
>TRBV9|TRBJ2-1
ASSVGTSGASYNEQF
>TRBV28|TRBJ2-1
ASSPLGTDNEQF
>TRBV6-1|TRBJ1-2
ASSETRGYGYT
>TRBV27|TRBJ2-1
ASSSRAPRLSHNEQF
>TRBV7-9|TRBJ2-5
ASSTQGVGQETQY
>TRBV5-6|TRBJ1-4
AISLRGTNEKLF
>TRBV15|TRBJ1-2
ATSMDSYGYT
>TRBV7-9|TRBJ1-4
ASSTGQGSSEKLF
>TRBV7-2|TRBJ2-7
ASRGGGSSYEQY
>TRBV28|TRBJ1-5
ASILSPGTVSNQPQH
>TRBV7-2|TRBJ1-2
ASSPTGGANYGYT
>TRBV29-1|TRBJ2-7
SVGDRVGEQY
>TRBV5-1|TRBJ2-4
ASSLIAGTGEVQY
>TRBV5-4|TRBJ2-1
ASSSRRSGNNEQF
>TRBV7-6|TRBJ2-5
ASSLTSGNQETQY